This is a list of T cell receptor beta chains from one sample in a study of T-cell memory formation after mild COVID-19. Each CDR3 protein gets one entry after TCRdb re-called the 5' RACE reads with MiXCR. This sample has approximately 490,000 distinct CDR3 sequences, with 20% found just once. The sequenced sample consisted of PBMCs or a T cell subset sorted from them (not recorded which). The receptor set was obtained from an adult woman who had mild COVID-19 (a few samples of this study predate the infection). Cell type and time point are not known. CDR3s include the opening cysteine and the closing phenylalanine or tryptophan. Each record gives: J gene, D gene, V gene, CDR3 protein, CDR3 DNA. A D gene is named only where the DNA matches it firmly.

J gene: TRBJ1-4; D gene: TRBD1; V gene: TRBV4-1; CDR3 protein: CASSHPGTANEKLFF; CDR3 DNA: TGCGCCAGCAGCCATCCCGGGACAGCTAATGAAAAACTGTTTTTT
J gene: TRBJ2-7; D gene: .; V gene: TRBV7-9; CDR3 protein: CASSGGGGYYEQYF; CDR3 DNA: TGTGCCAGCAGCGGGGGCGGCGGTTACTACGAGCAGTACTTC
J gene: TRBJ1-6; D gene: .; V gene: TRBV4-1; CDR3 protein: CASSQETVTDYNSPLHF; CDR3 DNA: TGCGCCAGCAGCCAAGAGACAGTGACGGACTATAATTCACCCCTCCACTTT
J gene: TRBJ2-5; D gene: TRBD2; V gene: TRBV9; CDR3 protein: CASSVGGLAGLQETQYF; CDR3 DNA: TGTGCCAGCAGCGTAGGGGGACTAGCGGGGTTACAAGAGACCCAGTACTTC
J gene: TRBJ1-2; D gene: .; V gene: TRBV12-3/TRBV12-4; CDR3 protein: CASSLGPGYTF; CDR3 DNA: TGTGCCAGCAGTTTAGGTCCTGGCTACACCTTC
J gene: TRBJ1-3; D gene: .; V gene: TRBV7-6; CDR3 protein: CASSSSLVSGNTIYF; CDR3 DNA: TGTGCCAGCAGCTCCTCGCTAGTCTCAGGAAACACCATATATTTT
J gene: TRBJ2-3; D gene: .; V gene: TRBV4-3; CDR3 protein: CASSQASGDTQYF; CDR3 DNA: TGCGCCAGCAGCCAAGCCTCAGGGGATACGCAGTATTTT
J gene: TRBJ1-4; D gene: .; V gene: TRBV12-3/TRBV12-4; CDR3 protein: CASSPGPINEKLFF; CDR3 DNA: TGTGCCAGCAGTCCGGGACCGATTAATGAAAAACTGTTTTTT
J gene: TRBJ1-1; D gene: .; V gene: TRBV20-1; CDR3 protein: CSAPGPREDTEAFF; CDR3 DNA: TGCAGTGCTCCGGGACCCCGAGAGGACACTGAAGCTTTCTTT
J gene: TRBJ2-7; D gene: TRBD1; V gene: TRBV24-1; CDR3 protein: CATSDPGGHEQYF; CDR3 DNA: TGTGCCACCAGTGATCCAGGGGGCCACGAGCAGTACTTC
J gene: TRBJ2-5; D gene: .; V gene: TRBV7-9; CDR3 protein: CASSQPGSSDQETQYF; CDR3 DNA: TGTGCCAGCAGCCAACCCGGGAGCTCCGACCAAGAGACCCAGTACTTC
J gene: TRBJ2-5; D gene: .; V gene: TRBV3-1; CDR3 protein: CASSPRGPRETQYF; CDR3 DNA: TGTGCCAGCAGCCCCCGGGGGCCGCGAGAGACCCAGTACTTC